This T cell receptor (beta chain) derives from a study of blood T cell repertoires in COVID-19. Study-level information: Acute and convalescent COVID-19 samples came from the United States, Italy and Spain.

Only one count was recorded for this clone. This CDR3 region has 15 residues. CDR1 is SGHTA, CDR2 FQGNSA, per germline. The V gene end was trimmed by 3 bases and the J gene end by 6 bases; junction bases not matched to a gene: 3. Authors' data handling: Using reference gene primer amplification, nucleated cell counts were estimated. TCRdb keeps only in-frame clones here, not all; method: immunoSEQ multiplex PCR. That table supplies the V and J calls and clone size; D and trimming were determined from the DNA. The table includes 110,000 or so clones, 75% to 90% detected once. The chain uses TRBV7-2 and TRBJ2-3; 13 bases map to TRBD2. The clonotype was recovered from a human donor in a cohort sampled during active COVID-19. The sample comprised peripheral blood. For the CDR3, the DNA is TGTGCCAGCAGCTTGGGACTAGCGGGATCCGATACGCAGTATTTT. It specifies CASSLGLAGSDTQYF.